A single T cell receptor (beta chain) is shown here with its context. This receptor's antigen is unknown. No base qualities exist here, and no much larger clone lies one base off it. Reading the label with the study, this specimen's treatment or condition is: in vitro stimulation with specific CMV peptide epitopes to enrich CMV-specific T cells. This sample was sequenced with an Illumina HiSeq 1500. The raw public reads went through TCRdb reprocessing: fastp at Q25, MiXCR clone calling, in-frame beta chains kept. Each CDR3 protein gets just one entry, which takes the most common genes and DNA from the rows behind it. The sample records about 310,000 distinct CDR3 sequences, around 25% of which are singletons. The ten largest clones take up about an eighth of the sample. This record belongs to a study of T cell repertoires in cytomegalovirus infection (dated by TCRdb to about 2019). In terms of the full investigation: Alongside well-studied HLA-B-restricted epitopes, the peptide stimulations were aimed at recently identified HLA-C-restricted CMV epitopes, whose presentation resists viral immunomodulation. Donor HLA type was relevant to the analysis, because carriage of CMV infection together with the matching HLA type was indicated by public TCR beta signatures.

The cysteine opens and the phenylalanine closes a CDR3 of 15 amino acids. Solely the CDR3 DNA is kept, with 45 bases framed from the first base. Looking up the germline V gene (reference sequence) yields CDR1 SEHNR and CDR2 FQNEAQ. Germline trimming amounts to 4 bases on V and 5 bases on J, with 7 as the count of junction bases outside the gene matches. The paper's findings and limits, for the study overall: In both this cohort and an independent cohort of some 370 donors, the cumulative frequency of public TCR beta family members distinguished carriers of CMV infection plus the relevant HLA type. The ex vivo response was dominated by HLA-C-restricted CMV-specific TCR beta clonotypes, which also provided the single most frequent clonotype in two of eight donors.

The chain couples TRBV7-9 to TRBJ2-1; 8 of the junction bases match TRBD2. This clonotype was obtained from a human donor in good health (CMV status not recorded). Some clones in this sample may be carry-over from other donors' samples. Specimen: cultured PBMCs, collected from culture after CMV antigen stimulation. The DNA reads TGTGCCAGCAGCTCGCCGGGACTAGGGGACAATGAGCAGTTCTTC. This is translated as CASSSPGLGDNEQFF.